The 4 T cell receptor beta chains given below trace back to one sample, sequenced in a study of beta chain features in type 1 diabetes. Of the isolated RNA, all was reverse transcribed, and so the sequenced material was expressed TCRB transcripts. Repertoires were generated with immunoSEQ multiplex PCR, while TCRdb's copy carries only in-frame clones and drops some. There are about 150,000 clones in the sample; 7.5% to 10% occur only once, and 0.55% to 0.75% lies in the top ten. What was sequenced was central memory CD4+ T cells from blood. Receptor source: a man aged 18 to 30 in good health.

At least ten counts were recorded for this clone. The CDR3 DNA reads TGTGCCAGCAGCTTCGACAGGATTTTGTACTTC. Its protein is CASSFDRILYF. The rearrangement joins TRBV7-9 to TRBJ2-7; the D gene is possibly TRBD1 (6 bases). Germline values: CDR1 SEHNR, CDR2 FQNEAQ (reference sequence). CDR3 length: 11 amino acids. Trimming left V 3 bases short and J 12 bases short, with 12 bases between.

This clone came up many times. The V and J genes are TRBV7-2 and TRBJ2-2; weak D call: TRBD2 (5 bases). Trimming removed 0 bases from V and 3 bases from J, with 8 bases in between. CDR3 length equals 15 residues. CDR1 and CDR2 from the germline V gene are SGHTA and FQGNSA. CDR3 protein: CASSLALADTGELFF. As DNA, the CDR3 is TGTGCCAGCAGCTTAGCCCTAGCAGACACCGGGGAGCTGTTTTTT.

Worth noting for this clone: The sample has other DNA sequences that encode this CDR3 too. The chain couples TRBV28 to TRBJ2-1; D unresolved. The germline V gene has CDR1 MDHEN and CDR2 SYDVKM. This CDR3 is 12 amino acids long. Trimming removed 6 bases from V and 10 bases from J, with 13 bases in between. The CDR3 sequence is CASSSPGYEQFF. The CDR3 DNA sequence: TGTGCCAGCAGCAGCCCGGGTTACGAGCAGTTCTTC. The full variable domain, rest sourced from reference TRBV28 and TRBJ2-1, is DVKVTQSSRYLVKRTGEKVFLECVQDMDHENMFWYRQDPGLGLRLIYFSYDVKMKEKGDIPEGYSVSREKKERFSLILESASTNQTSMYLCASSSPGYEQFFGPGTRLTVL.

This clone was picked up many times. The rearrangement uses TRBV5-1 and TRBJ1-5; no reliable D call. Between the trimmed V and J ends, which lost 3 bases and 1 base, there was a span of 11 bases. The CDR3 runs to 15 residues. Germline assignment: CDR1 SGHRS and CDR2 YFSETQ. CDR3 in DNA: TGCGCCAGCAGCTCCGAAGGAGGGAGCAATCAGCCCCAGCATTTT. It is translated as CASSSEGGSNQPQHF.